The source of this T cell receptor beta chain is a study of blood T cells in healthy people across ages (dated by TCRdb to the mid-2010s). In terms of the full investigation: In model experiments, template switching captured roughly one uniquely barcoded TCR beta cDNA molecule for every two T cells. Age-related changes in TCR beta repertoire diversity were measured in the study by deep sequencing normalized with unique cDNA molecular identifiers. The donors were split into four age groups: young (average around 15 years), middle-aged (39), aged (around 67) and long-lived (roughly 77). To avoid experimental bias, donors of different ages were distributed randomly across sequencing lanes. The study analyzed two additional independent replicas of 1 million unique cDNA reads from the same blood draw for two donors, one aged 18 to 30 and one aged 80 or older.

Via the germline V gene (reference sequence), CDR1 is DFQATT and CDR2 SNEGSKA. Trimming costs V 3 bases and J 5 bases, and their ends lie 8 bases apart. The CDR3, cysteine through phenylalanine, is 12 amino acids long. Just the 36-base CDR3 DNA is kept, in frame starting at base 1. Systemically healthy Caucasian individuals from Russia, 39 in total and aged about 6 to 95 years, were included as donors. Each donor gave roughly 11 milliliters of peripheral blood, drawn into EDTA-treated Vacutainer tubes. Ficoll-Paque density-gradient centrifugation was used to isolate PBMCs, with at least 7 million obtained per sample. Total RNA, at least 5 micrograms per sample, was extracted from PBMCs with Trizol reagent. For every donor, flow cytometry on a PBMC aliquot measured the percentage of naive CD45RAhigh/CD27high T cells. The study at large found these results: Bulk unsorted PBMC profiling prevented conclusive comparison of naive and antigen-experienced compartments. Observed TCR beta diversity per million T cells fell roughly linearly with age, and a significant reduction was already apparent by age roughly 40. The percentage of naive T cells measured by flow cytometry correlated strongly with observed TCR beta diversity. The CMV infection status of donors was not known, potentially confounding age-related changes in expanded clonotypes. Compared with the aged group, the long-lived group had more naive CD4+ T cells, fewer expanded clones and increased TCR diversity, a pattern suggesting age selection. Estimates of total diversity from one million sequenced T cells were regarded as lower bounds and underestimates.

Only a few counts were recorded for this clonotype. It has no known antigen specificity. The record has no base qualities; no much larger clone is one base away. The library was made by 5' RACE. The run used an Illumina HiSeq 2500. A second 7 to 11 cycle PCR used a sample-barcoded 5' primer and a J-beta primer mix. Each TCR beta cDNA molecule received a unique molecular identifier from a template-switch 5' adaptor carrying 12 random nucleotides. Each sample yielded at least 3 million CDR3-containing paired-end reads. First-strand cDNA synthesis was performed from all RNA using the Mint cDNA synthesis kit, with priming by a TRBC-specific oligonucleotide. All cDNA was treated with uracil-DNA glycosylase and then went through a first 18-cycle PCR with the universal primers M1SS and BC2_uni_R. The authors' analysis ran thus. Each sample was normalized by randomly selecting 1 million high-quality reads, each carrying a distinct molecular identifier. Instead of being binned into consensus sequences, reads with shared molecular identifiers were discarded. MiTCR, with a Q25 quality threshold and the strictest error-elimination algorithm, was used for CDR3 identification, clonotype clustering and error correction. A nonparametric unseen species model using Euler transformation provided a lower-bound estimate of total TCR beta diversity. In-frame beta chains were kept once TCRdb had trimmed the public reads at Q25 with fastp and called clones with MiXCR. All rows with the same CDR3 protein become a single entry with the most common DNA and genes. V and J calls and clone size were set by TCRdb, not the authors. This sample comprises around 1,000,000 distinct CDR3 sequences, more than 30% of them detected only once. The ten largest clones add up to roughly 14% of the sample.

The sequenced material came from blood. This clonotype was obtained from a man aged 18 to 30 in good health. The chain is assembled from TRBV20-1 and TRBJ1-5; no confident D gene assignment can be made. The CDR3: CSARHGDQPQHF. The DNA sequence is TGCAGTGCTAGGCACGGAGATCAGCCCCAGCATTTT.